A selection of T cell receptor beta chains follows, all from one sample in a study of CD8+ T cells in alopecia areata. This table comes from immunoSEQ multiplex PCR, and its TCRdb copy is limited to in-frame clones, with some not included. The sample shows more than 95,000 clones, approximately 42% of them seen only once. Sequenced: CD4+ T cells sorted from blood. The origin of the receptors is a human donor with alopecia areata. Each CDR3 is given with its conserved first and last residue. A D gene is named only where the DNA matches it firmly. Expanded clones are given a class, and other clones once, few, many or no size at all.

D: TRBD1; J: TRBJ1-2; size: .; V: TRBV6-5; DNA: TGTGCCAGTTGGACAGGAGGGCCCTATGGCTACACCTTC; CDR3: CASWTGGPYGYTF
D: .; J: TRBJ2-7; size: few; V: TRBV5-1; DNA: TGCGCCAGCAGCTTGGGTGCAGGGGAAACTTCTAGCTCCTACGAGCAGTACTTC; CDR3: CASSLGAGETSSSYEQYF
D: .; J: TRBJ2-1; size: .; V: TRBV27; DNA: TGTGCCAGCAGACGTGGACGGAACTACAATGAGCAGTTCTTC; CDR3: CASRRGRNYNEQFF
D: TRBD1; J: TRBJ1-4; size: few; V: TRBV4-1; DNA: TGCGCCAGCAGCCAAGATCGTTCCAAGGGGACAGTAGGTGAAAAACTGTTTTTT; CDR3: CASSQDRSKGTVGEKLFF
D: .; J: TRBJ2-1; size: .; V: TRBV4-3; DNA: TGCGCCAGCAGCCAAGCTTACAGGAACAATGAGCAGTTCTTC; CDR3: CASSQAYRNNEQFF
D: .; J: TRBJ2-2; size: .; V: TRBV29-1; DNA: TGCAGCGTCAATCAGGACGGTGGAGGGGAGCTGTTTTTT; CDR3: CSVNQDGGGELFF
D: .; J: TRBJ2-3; size: .; V: TRBV5-1; DNA: TGCGCCAGCAGCCTAACCACAGATACGCAGTATTTT; CDR3: CASSLTTDTQYF
D: TRBD2; J: TRBJ2-3; size: .; V: TRBV28; DNA: TGTGCCAGCAGTTCGGGTAAACTAGCGGGCCGCACAGATACGCAGTATTTT; CDR3: CASSSGKLAGRTDTQYF
D: .; J: TRBJ2-5; size: .; V: TRBV7-6; DNA: TGTGCCAGCAGCTCCTACATGACTAGTTCCCAAGAGACCCAGTACTTC; CDR3: CASSSYMTSSQETQYF
D: TRBD2; J: TRBJ2-5; size: few; V: TRBV10-3; DNA: TGTGCCATCAGTGGGCGGGGGGGCATCACCCAAGAGACCCAGTACTTC; CDR3: CAISGRGGITQETQYF
D: TRBD2; J: TRBJ2-5; size: few; V: TRBV18; DNA: TGTGCCAGCTCACCCCGACTAGCGGGGGCACAAGAGACCCAGTACTTC; CDR3: CASSPRLAGAQETQYF
D: TRBD2; J: TRBJ2-7; size: .; V: TRBV29-1; DNA: TGCAGCGTTGAAGTTATCGGACTAGCTACTTACGAGCAGTACTTC; CDR3: CSVEVIGLATYEQYF
D: .; J: TRBJ2-3; size: .; V: TRBV25-1; DNA: TGTGCCAGCAGTGGCTACAGGGGCACAGATACGCAGTATTTT; CDR3: CASSGYRGTDTQYF
D: TRBD1; J: TRBJ1-2; size: few; V: TRBV28; DNA: TGTGCCAGCAGTACACACGGGACAGGGACATATGGCTACACCTTC; CDR3: CASSTHGTGTYGYTF
D: .; J: TRBJ2-1; size: few; V: TRBV29-1; DNA: TGCAGCGTTGAAGGGGTTCTCTACAATGAGCAGTTCTTC; CDR3: CSVEGVLYNEQFF
D: .; J: TRBJ2-2; size: .; V: TRBV7-2; DNA: TGTGCCAGCAGCTCCAAACTGGCCACCGGGGAGCTGTTTTTT; CDR3: CASSSKLATGELFF
D: .; J: TRBJ1-1; size: few; V: TRBV29-1; DNA: TGCAGCGCTCGGGTGGCGAACACTGAAGCTTTCTTT; CDR3: CSARVANTEAFF
D: .; J: TRBJ2-5; size: .; V: TRBV6-5; DNA: TGTGCCAGCAGTTACTCCAGGGTACAAGAGACCCAGTACTTC; CDR3: CASSYSRVQETQYF
D: .; J: TRBJ2-5; size: .; V: TRBV30; DNA: TGTGCCTGGACCTTCGGGACAAAGCAGTACTTC; CDR3: CAWTFGTKQYF
D: .; J: TRBJ1-3; size: .; V: TRBV29-1; DNA: TGCAGCGTTGAAGAATATGGGGCGTTCTCTGGAAACACCATATATTTT; CDR3: CSVEEYGAFSGNTIYF
D: .; J: TRBJ2-7; size: .; V: TRBV20-1; DNA: TGCAGTGCTAGAGAGGCGGAGCAGTACTTC; CDR3: CSAREAEQYF
D: .; J: TRBJ2-1; size: .; V: TRBV28; DNA: TGTGCCAGCAGTAGCCTTTTGGGGAACCCCTCCTACAATGAGCAGTTCTTC; CDR3: CASSSLLGNPSYNEQFF
D: .; J: TRBJ2-3; size: few; V: TRBV28; DNA: TGTGCCAGCGTGGAAGTGGACCACGGCACAGATACGCAGTATTTT; CDR3: CASVEVDHGTDTQYF
D: .; J: TRBJ1-1; size: .; V: TRBV30; DNA: TGTGCCTGGAGTAAAGAGAGAGGCACTGAAGCTTTCTTT; CDR3: CAWSKERGTEAFF
D: .; J: TRBJ1-1; size: .; V: TRBV19; DNA: TGTGCCAGTAGTCCACGTTGGGGACGATGGACTGAAGCTTTCTTT; CDR3: CASSPRWGRWTEAFF
D: .; J: TRBJ1-1; size: .; V: TRBV27; DNA: TGTGCCAGCAGTACATACAGGAACTTGAACACTGAAGCTTTCTTT; CDR3: CASSTYRNLNTEAFF
D: .; J: TRBJ1-2; size: .; V: TRBV28; DNA: TGTGCCAGCCATTGGGCAGATAGGCCCCACTATGGCTACACCTTC; CDR3: CASHWADRPHYGYTF
D: .; J: TRBJ2-5; size: .; V: TRBV11-2; DNA: TGTGCCAGCAGCTTGGGTCCGCAAGGAGGAGAGACCCAGTACTTC; CDR3: CASSLGPQGGETQYF
D: TRBD1; J: TRBJ2-1; size: .; V: TRBV5-1; DNA: TGCGCCAGCAGCGCGCAGGGGGACTCCTACAATGAGCAGTTCTTC; CDR3: CASSAQGDSYNEQFF
D: TRBD1; J: TRBJ2-5; size: few; V: TRBV7-9; DNA: TGTGCCAGCAGCCCCGGACAGGGGGCTGGAGAGACCCAGTACTTC; CDR3: CASSPGQGAGETQYF
D: .; J: TRBJ1-6; size: .; V: TRBV27; DNA: TGTGCCAGCAGTTTGTCGAGCTCCTATAATTCACCCCTCCACTTT; CDR3: CASSLSSSYNSPLHF